This T cell receptor beta chain was recorded in a study of blood T cell repertoires in COVID-19. Study in general: Sites across the United States, Italy and Spain contributed samples from acute and convalescent COVID-19. T cells, B-cell-depleted T cells, or PBMCs provided the cDNA or gDNA that served as material.

The repertoire was sequenced with immunoSEQ multiplex PCR; TCRdb's copy has only in-frame clones and lacks some. The sample contains around 120,000 clones, about two thirds of which appear only once. CDR3 length: 14 residues. Trimming removed 3 bases at V and 8 bases at J, with 14 bases between. CDR1 MGHDK and CDR2 SYGVNS come from the germline V gene. Sequenced material: peripheral blood. V is TRBV25-1 and J is TRBJ1-3; no definite D call. This receptor was obtained from a human donor with acute or convalescent COVID-19. The donor label of this sample is uncertain. Here the CDR3 DNA reads TGTGCCAGCAGTGAGAGGGTGGCTGCGGACACCATATATTTT. This sequence encodes CASSERVAADTIYF.